The 5 T cell receptor beta chains listed next were all sequenced from one sample in a study of blood T cells in healthy people across ages. Primers used in a second PCR of roughly 6 to 12 cycles were a sample-barcoded 5' primer and a J-beta primer mix. TCRdb reanalysed the 5' RACE reads using MiXCR and keeps one entry per CDR3 protein. The sample contains over a million distinct CDR3 sequences, 35% to 50% of which appear only once. Sequencing was performed on blood. The source of these receptors is a woman aged 55-69 years in good health.

In its sample, this clonotype was seen once. Here the CDR3 DNA reads TGTGCCATCAGGCCGGAGACGAGGGAGACCCAGTACTTC. It codes for CAIRPETRETQYF. The chain links TRBV10-3 to TRBJ2-5; D is uncertain. The CDR3 has 13 amino acids. CDR1 ENHRY and CDR2 SYGVKD come from the germline V gene. Trimming took 6 bases from V and 5 from J, leaving 13 bases between them.

This clonotype has just a few counts. V gene TRBV20-1 combines with J gene TRBJ2-1; 9 bases are a match to TRBD2. CDR1 is DFQATT and CDR2 is SNEGSKA in the germline V gene (reference sequence). The junction had 18 bases not matched to a gene; V was cut back by 3 bases and J by 9 bases. The CDR3 spans 17 residues. The CDR3 DNA sequence: TGCAGTGCTAGTGACCTCTTGCGGGAGGGCTCGATGGTTGAGCAGTTCTTC. Protein: CSASDLLREGSMVEQFF.

The CDR3 protein is CATSRVATASTNEKLFF. For the CDR3, the DNA is TGTGCCACCAGCAGAGTGGCGACCGCCTCAACTAATGAAAAACTGTTTTTT. This chain joins TRBV15 and TRBJ1-4; D is unresolved. V lost 1 base and J lost 0, with 12 bases in between. CDR3 length: 17 residues. Germline V gene lookup returns CDR1 LNHNV and CDR2 YYDKDF (reference sequence).

The sample holds a few counts of this clonotype. The chain employs TRBV27 and TRBJ2-1, with 7 bases aligning to TRBD1. TRBJ2-7 explains the end of the DNA better; the J call may be wrong. Germline CDR1 reads MNHEY; CDR2 reads SMNVEV (reference sequence). There are 15 residues in the CDR3. In nucleotides, the CDR3 is TGTGCCAGCAGCCGAGGACAGGTCTCCTACAATGAGCAGTACTTC. It specifies CASSRGQVSYNEQYF.

This clonotype was picked up a small number of times. V usage is TRBV5-1 and J usage is TRBJ2-1, with TRBD2 matching over 13 bases. The CDR3 consists of 16 residues. V trimming: 4 bases; J trimming: 7 bases; junction bases outside the gene matches: 8. CDR1 is SGHRS, CDR2 YFSETQ, per germline. DNA for the CDR3: TGCGCCAGCAGCCCTAGGACTAGCGGGAGTGTGAATGAGCAGTTCTTC. It codes for CASSPRTSGSVNEQFF.